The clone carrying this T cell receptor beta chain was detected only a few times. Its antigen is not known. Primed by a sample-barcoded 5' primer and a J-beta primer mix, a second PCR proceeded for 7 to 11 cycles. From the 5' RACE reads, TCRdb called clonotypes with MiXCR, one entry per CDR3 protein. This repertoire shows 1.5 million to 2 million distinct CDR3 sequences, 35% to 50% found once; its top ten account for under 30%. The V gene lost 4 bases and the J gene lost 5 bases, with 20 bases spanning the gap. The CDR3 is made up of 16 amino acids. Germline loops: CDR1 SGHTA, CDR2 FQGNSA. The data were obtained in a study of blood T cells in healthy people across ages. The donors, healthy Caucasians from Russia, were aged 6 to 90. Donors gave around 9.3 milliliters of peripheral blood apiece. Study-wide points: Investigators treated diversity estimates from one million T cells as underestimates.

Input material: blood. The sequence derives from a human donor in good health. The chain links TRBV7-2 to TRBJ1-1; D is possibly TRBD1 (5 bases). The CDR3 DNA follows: TGTGCCAGCAGCTCGATTCCCGGGACCCAGGAGACTGAAGCTTTCTTT. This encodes CASSSIPGTQETEAFF.